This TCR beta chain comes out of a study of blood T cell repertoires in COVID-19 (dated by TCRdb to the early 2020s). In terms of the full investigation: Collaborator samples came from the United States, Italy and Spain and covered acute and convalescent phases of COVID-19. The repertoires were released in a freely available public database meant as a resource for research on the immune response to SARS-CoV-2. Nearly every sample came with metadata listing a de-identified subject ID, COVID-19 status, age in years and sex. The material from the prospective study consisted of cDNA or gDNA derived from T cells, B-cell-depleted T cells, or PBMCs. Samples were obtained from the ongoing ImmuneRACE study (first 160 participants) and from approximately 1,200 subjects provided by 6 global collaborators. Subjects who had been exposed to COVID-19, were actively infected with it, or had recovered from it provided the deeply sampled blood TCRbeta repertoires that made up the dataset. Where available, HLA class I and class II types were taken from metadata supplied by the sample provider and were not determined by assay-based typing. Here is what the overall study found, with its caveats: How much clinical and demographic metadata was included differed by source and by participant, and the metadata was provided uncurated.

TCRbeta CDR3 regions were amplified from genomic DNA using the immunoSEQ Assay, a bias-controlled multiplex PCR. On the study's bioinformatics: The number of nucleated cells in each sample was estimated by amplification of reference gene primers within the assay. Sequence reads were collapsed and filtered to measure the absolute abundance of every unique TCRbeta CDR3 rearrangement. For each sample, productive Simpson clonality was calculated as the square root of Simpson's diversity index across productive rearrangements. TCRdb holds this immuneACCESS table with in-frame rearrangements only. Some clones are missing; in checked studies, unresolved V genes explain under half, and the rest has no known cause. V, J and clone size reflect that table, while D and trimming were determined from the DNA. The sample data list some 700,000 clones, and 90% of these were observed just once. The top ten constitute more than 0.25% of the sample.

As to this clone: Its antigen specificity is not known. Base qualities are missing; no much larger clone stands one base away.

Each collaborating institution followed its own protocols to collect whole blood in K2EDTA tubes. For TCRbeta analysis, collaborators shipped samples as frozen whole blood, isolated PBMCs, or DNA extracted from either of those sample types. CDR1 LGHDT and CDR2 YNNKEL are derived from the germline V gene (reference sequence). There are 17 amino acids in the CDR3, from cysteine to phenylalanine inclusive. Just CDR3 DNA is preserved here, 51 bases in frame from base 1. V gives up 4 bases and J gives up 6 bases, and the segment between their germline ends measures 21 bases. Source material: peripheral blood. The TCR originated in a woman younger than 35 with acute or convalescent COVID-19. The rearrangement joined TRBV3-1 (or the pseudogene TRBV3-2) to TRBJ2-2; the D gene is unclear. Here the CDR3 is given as CASSPHNSKRPAGELFF. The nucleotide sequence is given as TGTGCCAGCAGCCCTCACAACTCCAAGCGACCCGCCGGGGAGCTGTTTTTT.